This is a list of T cell receptor beta chains from one sample in a study of cytomegalovirus exposure and HLA in healthy donors. This table comes from immunoSEQ multiplex PCR, and its TCRdb copy is limited to in-frame clones, with some not included. The repertoire consists of roughly 76,000 clones, with 70% to 85% occurring once and the leading ten covering 2.5%. Sequenced input: PBMCs. Receptor source: a man younger than 45 in good health and CMV-seronegative. Each CDR3 is given with its conserved first and last residue. A D gene is named only where the DNA matches it firmly. Some rows mark clone size as missing; the rest say once, few, many or name a class of expanded clone.

V	D	J	size	CDR3	DNA
TRBV7-9	-	TRBJ1-5	few	CASSFGSRVDQPQHF	TGTGCCAGCAGTTTTGGGTCCAGGGTGGATCAGCCCCAGCATTTT
TRBV5-6	TRBD1	TRBJ1-1	-	CASSYRGQLNTEAFF	TGTGCCAGCAGCTACCGGGGACAGTTGAACACTGAAGCTTTCTTT
TRBV25-1	TRBD1	TRBJ2-2	-	CASKETGTGELFF	TGTGCCAGCAAAGAGACAGGGACCGGGGAGCTGTTTTTT
TRBV7-2	TRBD2	TRBJ2-3	-	CASSKLAGAGTDTQYF	TGTGCCAGCAGTAAACTAGCGGGGGCCGGCACAGATACGCAGTATTTT
TRBV4-2	TRBD2	TRBJ2-3	many	CASSQDWSGGAGDTQYF	TGTGCCAGCAGCCAAGATTGGTCGGGGGGGGCAGGAGATACGCAGTATTTT
TRBV6-5	-	TRBJ1-6	-	CSSSQRQAHNSPLHF	TGTTCCAGCAGCCAGAGACAGGCCCATAATTCACCCCTCCACTTT
TRBV14	TRBD1	TRBJ2-5	-	CASSKLTGGWETQYF	TGTGCCAGCAGTAAACTGACAGGGGGCTGGGAGACCCAGTACTTC
TRBV19	TRBD2	TRBJ2-3	-	CASSIWTSGRTDTQYF	TGTGCCAGTAGTATCTGGACTAGCGGGAGGACAGATACGCAGTATTTT
TRBV10-3	TRBD1	TRBJ1-2	-	CAISGWDRGGYTF	TGTGCCATCAGTGGTTGGGACAGAGGGGGCTACACCTTC
TRBV21-1	-	TRBJ2-5	-	CASNSFGTQETQYF	TGTGCCAGCAACTCATTCGGGACTCAAGAGACCCAGTACTTC